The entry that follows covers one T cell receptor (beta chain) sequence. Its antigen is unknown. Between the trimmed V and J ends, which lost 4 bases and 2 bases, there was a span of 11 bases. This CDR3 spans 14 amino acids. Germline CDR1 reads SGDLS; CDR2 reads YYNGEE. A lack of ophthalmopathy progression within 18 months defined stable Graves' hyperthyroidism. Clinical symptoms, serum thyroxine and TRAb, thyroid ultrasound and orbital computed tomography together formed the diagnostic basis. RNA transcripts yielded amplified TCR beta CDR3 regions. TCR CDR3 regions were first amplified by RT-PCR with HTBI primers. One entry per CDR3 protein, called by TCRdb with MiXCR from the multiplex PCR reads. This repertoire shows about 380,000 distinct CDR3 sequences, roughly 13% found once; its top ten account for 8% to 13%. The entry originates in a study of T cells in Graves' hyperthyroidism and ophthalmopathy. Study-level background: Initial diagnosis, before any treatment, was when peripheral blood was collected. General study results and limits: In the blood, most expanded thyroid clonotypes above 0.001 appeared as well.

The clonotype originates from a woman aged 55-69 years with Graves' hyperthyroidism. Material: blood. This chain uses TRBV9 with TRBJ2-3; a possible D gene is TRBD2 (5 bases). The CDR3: CASSPAVNTDTQYF. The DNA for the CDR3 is TGTGCCAGCAGCCCAGCGGTAAACACAGATACGCAGTATTTT.